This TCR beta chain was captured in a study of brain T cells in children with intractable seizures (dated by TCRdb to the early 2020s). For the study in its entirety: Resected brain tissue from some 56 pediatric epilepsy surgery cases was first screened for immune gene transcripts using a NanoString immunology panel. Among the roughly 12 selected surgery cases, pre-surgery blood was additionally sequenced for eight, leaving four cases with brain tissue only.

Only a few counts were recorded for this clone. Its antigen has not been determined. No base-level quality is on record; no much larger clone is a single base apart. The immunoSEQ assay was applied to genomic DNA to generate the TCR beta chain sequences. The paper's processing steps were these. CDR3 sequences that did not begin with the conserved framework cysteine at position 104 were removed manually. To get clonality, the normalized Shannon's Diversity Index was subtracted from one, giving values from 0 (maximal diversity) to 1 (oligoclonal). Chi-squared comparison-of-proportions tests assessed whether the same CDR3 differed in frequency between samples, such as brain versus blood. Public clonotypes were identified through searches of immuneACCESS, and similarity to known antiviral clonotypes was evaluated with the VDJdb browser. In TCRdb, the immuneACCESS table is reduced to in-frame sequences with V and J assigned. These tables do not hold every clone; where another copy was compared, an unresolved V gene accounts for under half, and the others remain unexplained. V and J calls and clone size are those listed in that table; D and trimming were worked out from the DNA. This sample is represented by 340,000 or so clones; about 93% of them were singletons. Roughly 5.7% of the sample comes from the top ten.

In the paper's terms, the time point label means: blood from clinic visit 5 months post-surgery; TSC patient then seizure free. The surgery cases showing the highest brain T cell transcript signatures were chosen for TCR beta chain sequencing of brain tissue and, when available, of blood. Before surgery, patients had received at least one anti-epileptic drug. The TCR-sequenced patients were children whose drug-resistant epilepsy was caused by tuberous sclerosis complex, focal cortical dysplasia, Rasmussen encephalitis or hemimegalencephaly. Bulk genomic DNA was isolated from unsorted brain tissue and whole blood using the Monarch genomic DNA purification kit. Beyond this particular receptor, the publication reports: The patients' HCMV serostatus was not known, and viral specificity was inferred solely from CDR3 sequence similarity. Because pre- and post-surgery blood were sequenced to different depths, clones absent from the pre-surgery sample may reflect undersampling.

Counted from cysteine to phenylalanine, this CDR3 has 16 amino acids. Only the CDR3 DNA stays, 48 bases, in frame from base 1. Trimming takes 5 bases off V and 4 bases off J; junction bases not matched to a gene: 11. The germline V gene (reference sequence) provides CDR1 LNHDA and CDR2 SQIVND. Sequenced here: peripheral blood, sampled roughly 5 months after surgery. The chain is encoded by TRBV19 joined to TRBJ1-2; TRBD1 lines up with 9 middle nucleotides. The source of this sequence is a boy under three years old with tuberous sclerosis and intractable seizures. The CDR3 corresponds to CASSLRFTGGSYGYTF. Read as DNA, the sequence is TGTGCCAGTAGTCTAAGGTTTACAGGGGGCTCCTATGGCTACACCTTC.